This TCR beta chain was observed in a study of memory CD4+ T cells and cytomegalovirus serostatus. TCRdb keeps only in-frame clones here, not all; method: immunoSEQ multiplex PCR. There are 65,000 to 95,000 clones in the sample; less than 90% occur only once, and around 0.78% lies in the top ten. Whole-study findings and limits: CD4+ memory repertoires contained about two fifths of the roughly 150 reported CMV TCRbeta sequences.

The sort gate was single viable CD3+CD4+CD8-CD45RO+ cells for memory CD4+ T cells. As to this clone: Its antigen is unknown.

The CDR3 consists of 14 residues. Per the germline V gene, CDR1 is MNHEY and CDR2 is SVGAGI. With 7 bases removed from V and 8 bases from J, the gap between germline ends came to 15 bases. Source material: memory CD4+ T cells from blood. The sequence derives from an adult in good health and CMV-seronegative. This rearrangement joins TRBV6-5 to TRBJ1-6; D unclear. The CDR3 region is CASTRALRDSPLHF. The CDR3 bases are TGTGCCAGCACCCGGGCCCTACGGGATTCACCCCTCCACTTT.